The clone carrying this T cell receptor beta chain came up many times. Being one base from a much bigger clone, this may be a read error. Germline lookup yields CDR1 SGHTA and CDR2 FQGNSA. The CDR3 sequence is 11 residues long. V dropped 5 bases and J dropped 4 bases, with 5 bases sitting between them. This sample is drawn from a study of T-cell reconstitution after alpha-beta-depleted transplantation in children. Unique molecular identifiers were used in preparing the TCRbeta library. TCRdb re-called the PCR reads through MiXCR, storing one row per CDR3 protein. The sample lists about 440,000 distinct CDR3 sequences, over 40% occurring once.

The sequence came from a girl aged 2 to 10 with aplastic anemia, due to receive a stem cell transplant. The sample in question was PBMCs, obtained before TCRalphabeta/CD19-depleted stem cell transplant. V and J are TRBV7-2 and TRBJ1-1; no definite D call. Here the CDR3 DNA reads TGTGCCAGCAGCGTGAGCACTGAAGCTTTCTTT. Amino acid sequence: CASSVSTEAFF.